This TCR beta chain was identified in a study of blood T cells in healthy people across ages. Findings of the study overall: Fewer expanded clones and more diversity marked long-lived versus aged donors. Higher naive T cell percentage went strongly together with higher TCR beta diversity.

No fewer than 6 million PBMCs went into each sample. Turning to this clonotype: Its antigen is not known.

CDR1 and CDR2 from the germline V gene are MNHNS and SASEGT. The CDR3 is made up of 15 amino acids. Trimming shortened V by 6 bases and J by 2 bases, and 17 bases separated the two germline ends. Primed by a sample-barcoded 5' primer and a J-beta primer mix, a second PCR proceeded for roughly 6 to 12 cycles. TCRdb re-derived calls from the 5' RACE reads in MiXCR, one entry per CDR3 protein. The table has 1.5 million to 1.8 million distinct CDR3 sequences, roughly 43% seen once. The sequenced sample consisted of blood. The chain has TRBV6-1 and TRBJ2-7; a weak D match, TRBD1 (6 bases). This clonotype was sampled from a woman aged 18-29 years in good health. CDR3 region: CASSVEDRKTYEQYF. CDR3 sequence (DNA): TGTGCCAGCAGCGTAGAAGACAGGAAAACCTACGAGCAGTACTTC.